These T cell receptor beta chains were read from a single sample in a study of blood T cell repertoires in COVID-19. TCRdb's table, derived via immunoSEQ multiplex PCR, lists solely in-frame clones and lacks some. The top ten clones hold more than 1.4% of a sample with over 350,000 clones, roughly 85% of them seen once. Sequenced: peripheral blood. These receptors all stem from a woman between 25 and 40 years old with active or convalescent COVID-19. CDR3s leave out the opening cysteine and the closing phenylalanine or tryptophan. A D gene is named only where the DNA matches it firmly.

D gene: -; V gene: TRBV5-1; J gene: TRBJ1-5; CDR3 protein: ASSLTGDSQPQH
D gene: -; V gene: TRBV11-1; J gene: TRBJ1-2; CDR3 protein: ASSLKLTENYGYT
D gene: TRBD2; V gene: TRBV27; J gene: TRBJ2-3; CDR3 protein: ASSLSLRLAGGPDTQY
D gene: TRBD2; V gene: TRBV19; J gene: TRBJ2-7; CDR3 protein: ASKESYPSGLYEQY
D gene: -; V gene: TRBV2; J gene: TRBJ1-5; CDR3 protein: ASSEWNRAQPQH
D gene: -; V gene: TRBV15; J gene: TRBJ1-3; CDR3 protein: ATSEGQGNTIY
D gene: TRBD2; V gene: TRBV18; J gene: TRBJ2-7; CDR3 protein: ASSPTGGAEQY
D gene: TRBD1; V gene: TRBV4-1; J gene: TRBJ1-5; CDR3 protein: ASSHQGQGNQPQH
D gene: -; V gene: TRBV5-1; J gene: TRBJ1-1; CDR3 protein: ASSLVGAPSNTEAF
D gene: TRBD1; V gene: TRBV3-1/TRBV3-2; J gene: TRBJ1-5; CDR3 protein: ASSPGQGRNNQPQH